This TCR beta chain was profiled in a study of shared clonotypes between healthy human individuals. Original processing methods: Filtering was not the same, since immunoSEQ gave junction-only sequences without quality scores. Profiled with immunoSEQ multiplex PCR; TCRdb holds only in-frame clones, not every one. V and J calls and clone size come straight from that table; D and trimming were deduced from the DNA. The data show around 500,000 clones, with 65% to 80% seen just once and about 12% held by the top ten. The CDR3 is 13 residues long. Per the germline V gene, CDR1 is SGHNT and CDR2 is YYREEE (reference sequence). With 2 bases removed from V and 5 bases from J, the gap between germline ends came to 9 bases. In this sample, this clone turned up once.

Sequenced input: PBMCs. The receptor comes from a woman in her 40s in good health. Some clones in this sample may be carry-over from other donors' samples. V usage is TRBV5-4 and J usage is TRBJ2-3; D not certain. The CDR3 DNA reads as TGTGCCAGCAGCTTTCCATCCCTAGATACGCAGTATTTT. It specifies CASSFPSLDTQYF.